This entry lists 19 T cell receptor beta chains sequenced from one sample in a study of blood T cells in healthy people across ages. A second PCR of 7 to 11 cycles used a sample-barcoded 5' primer and a J-beta primer mix. TCRdb reprocessed the 5' RACE reads via MiXCR and lists one record per CDR3 protein. Among hundreds of thousands of distinct CDR3 sequences listed, 49% were seen once. Input material: blood. Receptors originate from a woman between 55 and 75 years old in good health.

V and J are TRBV4-3 and TRBJ2-1; 9 nucleotides match TRBD2. The CDR3 length is 16 residues. V lost 1 base, J lost 10 bases, and 11 bases stayed unmatched. Germline CDR1 reads LGHNA; CDR2 reads YSLEER. CDR3 sequence: CASSQGRAGGPGEQFF. Written as DNA, the CDR3 is TGCGCCAGCAGCCAAGGTCGTGCGGGAGGGCCAGGGGAGCAGTTCTTC.

This chain joins TRBV20-1 and TRBJ2-7; 9 bases align to TRBD2. This CDR3 is built from 15 residues. Trimming took 5 bases from V and 2 from J; bases not matched to a gene: 10. Germline assignment: CDR1 DFQATT and CDR2 SNEGSKA (reference sequence). The DNA for the CDR3 is TGCAGTGCTCGGTATATGACTAGCGGCACCTACGAGCAGTACTTC. This codes for CSARYMTSGTYEQYF.

V and J are TRBV20-1 and TRBJ1-1; perhaps TRBD1 as D (6 bases). V was cut by 1 base and J by 4 bases, with 13 bases left in between. CDR1 DFQATT and CDR2 SNEGSKA come from the germline V gene (reference sequence). This CDR3 is built from 14 residues. The CDR3 bases are TGCAGTGCTAGAGTGCAGGGGAGGAGCACTGAAGCTTTCTTT. It codes for CSARVQGRSTEAFF.

The V and J genes are TRBV6-2 or TRBV6-3 and TRBJ2-1; 13 bases are a match to TRBD2. This CDR3 has 17 amino acids. The J segment lost 0 bases and the V segment lost 10 bases, leaving 9 bases of the junction unmatched. CDR1 and CDR2 from the germline V gene are MNHEY and SVGEGT. CDR3 sequence: CATRGLAGDSSYNEQFF. Written as DNA, the CDR3 is TGTGCCACCCGCGGACTAGCGGGGGACAGCTCCTACAATGAGCAGTTCTTC.

V gene TRBV28 combines with J gene TRBJ2-2; D not resolved. Looked up from germline, CDR1 is MDHEN and CDR2 is SYDVKM. The CDR3 totals 14 residues. V gave up 10 bases and J gave up 1 base, with 13 bases separating them. CDR3 loop: CATRSTWNTGELFF. The DNA for the CDR3 is TGTGCCACCCGGTCGACTTGGAACACCGGGGAGCTGTTTTTT.

The gene calls are TRBV7-9 and TRBJ2-5; no definite D call. This CDR3 is built from 13 residues. Trimming shortened V by 1 base and J by 4 bases, and 7 bases separated the two germline ends. CDR1 SEHNR and CDR2 FQNEAQ come from the germline V gene (reference sequence). The DNA for the CDR3 is TGTGCCAGCAGCTTAGTTCCAGGAGAGACCCAGTACTTC. It codes for CASSLVPGETQYF.

The chain combines TRBV27 with TRBJ2-1; D unresolved. V was trimmed by 3 bases and J by 7 bases, leaving 10 bases between them. The CDR3 runs 13 residues. Looked up from germline, CDR1 is MNHEY and CDR2 is SMNVEV (reference sequence). CDR3 in DNA: TGTGCCAGCAGTTTGGCGCGCCAGAATGAGCAGTTCTTC. It translates to CASSLARQNEQFF.

This clonotype occurred once. The chain links TRBV2 to TRBJ1-2, with TRBD1 matching over 7 bases. V was pared by 6 bases and J by 8 bases, with 6 bases of the junction left unmatched. Per the germline V gene, CDR1 is SNHLY and CDR2 is FYNNEI. This CDR3 spans 12 amino acids. The CDR3: CASSHRGDGYTF. The CDR3, as DNA: TGTGCCAGCAGCCACAGGGGTGACGGCTACACCTTC.

The chain carries TRBV20-1 and TRBJ2-1; D unresolved. The CDR3 covers 14 residues. Germline V lookup: CDR1 DFQATT, CDR2 SNEGSKA (reference sequence). Trimming pared 0 bases from V and 5 bases from J, leaving 11 bases between. DNA for the CDR3: TGCAGTGCTAGAGATTTTCTCCGCGACAATGAGCAGTTCTTC. It yields the protein CSARDFLRDNEQFF.

This clonotype appeared once. V and J are TRBV20-1 and TRBJ2-7; D is unclear. CDR3 length: 15 residues. Germline V gene lookup returns CDR1 DFQATT and CDR2 SNEGSKA (reference sequence). Deletions cut 0 bases from V and 3 bases from J, with 15 bases between. The CDR3 region is CSARDRRSLSYEQYF. The CDR3, as DNA: TGCAGTGCTAGAGATCGGCGCAGTCTAAGCTACGAGCAGTACTTC.

The table lists this clonotype with a few counts. CDR3 in DNA: TGTGCCAGCAGGGATACCGGGACAGGAGACTACGAGCAGTACTTC. It translates to CASRDTGTGDYEQYF. This chain joins TRBV6-6 and TRBJ2-7; 8 bases agree with TRBD1. V gave up 6 bases and J gave up 3 bases; unmatched junction bases: 10. The germline V gene encodes CDR1 MNHNY and CDR2 SVGAGI (reference sequence). CDR3 length: 15 amino acids.

The V gene is TRBV7-3, the J gene TRBJ2-1, with unresolved D. The V end was cut by 6 bases, the J end by 7 bases, with 22 bases between. The CDR3 has 16 residues. Germline loops: CDR1 SGHTA, CDR2 FQGTGA. The CDR3, as DNA: TGTGCCAGCAGGGGCCCCACGGCGGTCGGGTTTAATGAGCAGTTCTTC. Translated: CASRGPTAVGFNEQFF.

This clonotype was found a few times. The chain employs TRBV9 and TRBJ2-1; D is ambiguous. Germline CDR1 and CDR2: SGDLS and YYNGEE. Trimming stripped 0 bases from V and 6 bases from J, with 13 bases between. CDR3 size: 15 residues. Written as DNA, the CDR3 is TGTGCCAGCAGCGTAGACAGCCCTGGGCGCAATGAGCAGTTCTTC. Protein: CASSVDSPGRNEQFF.

There are a few counts of this clonotype. The rearrangement joins TRBV29-1 to TRBJ2-1; D ambiguous. V was trimmed by 5 bases and J by 4 bases, leaving 12 bases between them. CDR3 length: 13 amino acids. The V gene's germline CDR1 is SQVTM and CDR2 ANQGSEA. The CDR3 loop is CSVPWARYNEQFF. CDR3 coding DNA: TGCAGCGTTCCGTGGGCCAGATACAATGAGCAGTTCTTC.

The V call is TRBV30, the J call TRBJ1-5, with D hard to call. CDR3 length: 13 amino acids. V shed 3 bases and J shed 4 bases, with 10 bases lying between them. The germline gives CDR1 GTSNPN, CDR2 SVGIG (reference sequence). The CDR3 spells CAWRQGRNQPQHF. CDR3 nucleotide sequence: TGTGCCTGGAGACAAGGTCGTAATCAGCCCCAGCATTTT. The whole variable domain, filled in from reference TRBV30 and TRBJ1-5, reads SQTIHQWPATLVQPVGSPLSLECTVEGTSNPNLYWYRQAAGRGLQLLFYSVGIGQISSEVPQNLSASRPQDRQFILSSKKLLLSDSGFYLCAWRQGRNQPQHFGDGTRLSIL.

The chain recombines TRBV28 with TRBJ2-7; D not resolved. Germline V CDR1 and CDR2: MDHEN, SYDVKM. This CDR3 has 13 amino acids. Between the trimmed V and J ends, which lost 6 bases and 2 bases, there was a span of 11 bases. CDR3 residues: CASRGLVAYEQYF. DNA for the CDR3: TGTGCCAGCAGAGGGCTGGTCGCCTACGAGCAGTACTTC.

Points on this clonotype: A read error may explain this, as a much larger clone is one base away. The chain joins TRBV29-1 to TRBJ2-7, with 7 bases fitting TRBD2. The J call could be wrong; TRBJ2-5 is a better fit for the DNA end. This CDR3 region has 12 residues. CDR1 SQVTM and CDR2 ANQGSEA come from the germline V gene. CDR3 DNA sequence: TGCAGCGTCCTAGCGGAAGCAGAGACCCAGTACTTC. Translated, it gives CSVLAEAETQYF.

This clonotype was recorded a few times. The rearrangement links TRBV27 to TRBJ1-2, with 10 bases lining up with TRBD1. V shed 10 bases and J 5 bases; nucleotides not matched to a gene: 7. In germline, CDR1 is MNHEY, CDR2 SMNVEV (reference sequence). The CDR3 consists of 13 residues. In DNA, the CDR3 is TGTGCCACCTGGGACAGGGGAGGGTATGGCTACACCTTC. Translation gives CATWDRGGYGYTF.

This clonotype was seen more than once but under ten times. This chain links TRBV29-1 with TRBJ2-1; 9 bases map to TRBD1. Germline V gene lookup returns CDR1 SQVTM and CDR2 ANQGSEA. Germline trimming cut 2 bases from V and 6 bases from J; bases unmatched to any gene: 11. This CDR3 contains 16 residues. The CDR3 DNA reads as TGCAGCGTTGAACCCCCCCGACAGGGGGTGAGCAATGAGCAGTTCTTC. Translating gives CSVEPPRQGVSNEQFF.